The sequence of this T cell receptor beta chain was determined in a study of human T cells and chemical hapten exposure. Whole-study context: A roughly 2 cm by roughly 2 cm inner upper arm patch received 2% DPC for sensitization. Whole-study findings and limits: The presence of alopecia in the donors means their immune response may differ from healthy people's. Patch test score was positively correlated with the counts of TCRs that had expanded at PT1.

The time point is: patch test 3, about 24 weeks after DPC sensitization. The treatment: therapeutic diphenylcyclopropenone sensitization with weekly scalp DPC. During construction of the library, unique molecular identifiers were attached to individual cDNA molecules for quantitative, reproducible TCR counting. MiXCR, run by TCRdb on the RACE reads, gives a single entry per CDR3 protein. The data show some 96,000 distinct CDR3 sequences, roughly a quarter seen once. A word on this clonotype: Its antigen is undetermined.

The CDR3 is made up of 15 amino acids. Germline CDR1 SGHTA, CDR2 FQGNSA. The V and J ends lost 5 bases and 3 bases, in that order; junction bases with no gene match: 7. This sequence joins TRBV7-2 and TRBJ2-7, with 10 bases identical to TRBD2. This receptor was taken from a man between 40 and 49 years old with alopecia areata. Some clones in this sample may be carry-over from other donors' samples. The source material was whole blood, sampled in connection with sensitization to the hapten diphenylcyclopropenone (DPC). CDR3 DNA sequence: TGTGCCAGCAGCCCTACTAGCGGGATAAACTACGAGCAGTACTTC. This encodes CASSPTSGINYEQYF.